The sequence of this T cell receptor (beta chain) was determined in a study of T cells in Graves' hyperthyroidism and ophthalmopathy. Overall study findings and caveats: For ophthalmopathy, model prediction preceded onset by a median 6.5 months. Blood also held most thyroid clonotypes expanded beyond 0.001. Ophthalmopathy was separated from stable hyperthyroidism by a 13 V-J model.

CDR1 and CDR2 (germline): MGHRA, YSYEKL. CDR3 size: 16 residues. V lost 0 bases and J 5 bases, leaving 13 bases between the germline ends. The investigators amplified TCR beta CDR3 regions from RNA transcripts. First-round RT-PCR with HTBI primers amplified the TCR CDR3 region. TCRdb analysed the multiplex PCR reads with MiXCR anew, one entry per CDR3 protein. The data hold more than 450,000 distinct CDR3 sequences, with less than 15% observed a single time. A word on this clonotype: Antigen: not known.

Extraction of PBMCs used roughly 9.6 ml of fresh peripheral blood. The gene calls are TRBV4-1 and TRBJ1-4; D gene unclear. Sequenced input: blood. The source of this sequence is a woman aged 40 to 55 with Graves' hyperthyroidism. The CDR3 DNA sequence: TGCGCCAGCAGCCAAGAATGGAGAAGAGAAAATGAAAAACTGTTTTTT. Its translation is CASSQEWRRENEKLFF.